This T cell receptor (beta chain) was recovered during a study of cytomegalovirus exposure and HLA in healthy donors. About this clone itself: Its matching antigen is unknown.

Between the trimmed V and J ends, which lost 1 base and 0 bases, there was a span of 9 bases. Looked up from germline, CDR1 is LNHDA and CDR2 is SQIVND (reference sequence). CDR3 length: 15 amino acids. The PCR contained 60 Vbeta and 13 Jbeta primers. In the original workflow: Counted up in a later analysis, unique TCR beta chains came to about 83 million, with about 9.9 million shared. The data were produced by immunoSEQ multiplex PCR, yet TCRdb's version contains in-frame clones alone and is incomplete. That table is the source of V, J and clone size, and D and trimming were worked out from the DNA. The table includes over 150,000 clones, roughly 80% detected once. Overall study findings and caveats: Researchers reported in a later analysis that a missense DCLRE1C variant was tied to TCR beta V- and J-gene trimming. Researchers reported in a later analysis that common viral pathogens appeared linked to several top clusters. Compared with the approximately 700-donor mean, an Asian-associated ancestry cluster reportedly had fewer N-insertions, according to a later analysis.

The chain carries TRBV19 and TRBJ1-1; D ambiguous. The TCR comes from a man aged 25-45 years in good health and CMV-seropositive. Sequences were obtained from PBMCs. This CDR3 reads CASSIAPLMNTEAFF. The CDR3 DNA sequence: TGTGCCAGTAGTATAGCCCCACTGATGAACACTGAAGCTTTCTTT.